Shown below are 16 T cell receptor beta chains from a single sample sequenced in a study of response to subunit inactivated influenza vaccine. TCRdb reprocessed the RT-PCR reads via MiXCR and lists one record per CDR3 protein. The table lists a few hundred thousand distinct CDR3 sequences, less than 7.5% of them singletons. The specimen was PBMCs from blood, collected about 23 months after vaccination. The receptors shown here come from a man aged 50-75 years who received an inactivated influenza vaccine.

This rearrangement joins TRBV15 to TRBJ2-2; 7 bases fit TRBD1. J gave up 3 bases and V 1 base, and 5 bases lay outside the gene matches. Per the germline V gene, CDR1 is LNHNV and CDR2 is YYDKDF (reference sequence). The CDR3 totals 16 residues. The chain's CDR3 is CATSRGGGGHTGELFF. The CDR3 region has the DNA TGTGCCACCAGCAGAGGAGGGGGCGGCCACACCGGGGAGCTGTTTTTT. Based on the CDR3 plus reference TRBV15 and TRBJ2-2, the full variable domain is DAMVIQNPRYQVTQFGKPVTLSCSQTLNHNVMYWYQQKSSQAPKLLFHYYDKDFNNEADTPDNFQSRRPNTSFCFLDIRSPGLGDTAMYLCATSRGGGGHTGELFFGEGSRLTVL.

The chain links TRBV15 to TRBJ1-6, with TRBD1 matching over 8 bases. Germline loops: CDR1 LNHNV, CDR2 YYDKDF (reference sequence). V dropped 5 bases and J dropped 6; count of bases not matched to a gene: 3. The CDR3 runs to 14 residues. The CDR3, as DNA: TGTGCCACCAGCGACAGGGGATCTAATTCACCCCTCCACTTT. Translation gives CATSDRGSNSPLHF.

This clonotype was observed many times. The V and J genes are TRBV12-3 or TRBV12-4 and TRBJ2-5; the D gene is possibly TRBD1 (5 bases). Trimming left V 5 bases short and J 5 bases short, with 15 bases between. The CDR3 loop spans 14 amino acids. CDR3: CASSRRASGETQYF. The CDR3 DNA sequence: TGTGCCAGCAGTCGCAGGGCCTCAGGGGAGACCCAGTACTTC.

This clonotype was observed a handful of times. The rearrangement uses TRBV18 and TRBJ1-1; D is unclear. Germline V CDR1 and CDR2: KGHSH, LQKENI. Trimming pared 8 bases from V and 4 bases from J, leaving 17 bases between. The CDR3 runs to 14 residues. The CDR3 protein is CASLEIDGPTEAFF. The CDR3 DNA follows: TGTGCCAGCCTAGAGATCGACGGGCCCACTGAAGCTTTCTTT.

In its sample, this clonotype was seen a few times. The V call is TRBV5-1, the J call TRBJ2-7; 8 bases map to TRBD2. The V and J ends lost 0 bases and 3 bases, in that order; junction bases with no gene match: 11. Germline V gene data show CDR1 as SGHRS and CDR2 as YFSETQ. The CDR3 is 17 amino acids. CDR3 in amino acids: CASSLGSSGLSYYEQYF. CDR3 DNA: TGCGCCAGCAGCTTGGGGTCTAGCGGGCTTAGCTACTACGAGCAGTACTTC.

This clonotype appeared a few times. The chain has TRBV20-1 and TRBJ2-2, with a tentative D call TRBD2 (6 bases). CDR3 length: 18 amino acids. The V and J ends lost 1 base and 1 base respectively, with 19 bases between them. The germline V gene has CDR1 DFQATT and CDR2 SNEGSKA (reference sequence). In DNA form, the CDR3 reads TGCAGTGCTAGAGTCGTTTTAAGTGGGGGGAAGAACACCGGGGAGCTGTTTTTT. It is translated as CSARVVLSGGKNTGELFF.

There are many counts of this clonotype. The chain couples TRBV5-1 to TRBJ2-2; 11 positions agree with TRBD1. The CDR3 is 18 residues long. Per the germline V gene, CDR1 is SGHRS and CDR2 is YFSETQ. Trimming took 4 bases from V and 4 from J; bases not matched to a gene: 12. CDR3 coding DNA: TGCGCCAGCAGCCCTCGGACAGGGGGCCGCCCCTCCACCGGGGAGCTGTTTTTT. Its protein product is CASSPRTGGRPSTGELFF.

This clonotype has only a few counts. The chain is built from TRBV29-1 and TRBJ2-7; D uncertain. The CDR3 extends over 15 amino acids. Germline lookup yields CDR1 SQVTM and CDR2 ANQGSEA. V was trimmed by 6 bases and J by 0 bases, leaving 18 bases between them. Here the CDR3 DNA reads TGCAGCGTCCTAGGAACTCTGGGCTACTCCTACGAGCAGTACTTC. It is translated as CSVLGTLGYSYEQYF.

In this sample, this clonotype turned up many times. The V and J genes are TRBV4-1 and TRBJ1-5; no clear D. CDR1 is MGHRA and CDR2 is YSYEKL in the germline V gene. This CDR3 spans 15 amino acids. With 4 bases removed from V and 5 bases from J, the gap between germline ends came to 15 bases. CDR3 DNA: TGCGCCAGCAGCCTCTCTCCGGACGGGGATCAGCCCCAGCATTTT. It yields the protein CASSLSPDGDQPQHF.

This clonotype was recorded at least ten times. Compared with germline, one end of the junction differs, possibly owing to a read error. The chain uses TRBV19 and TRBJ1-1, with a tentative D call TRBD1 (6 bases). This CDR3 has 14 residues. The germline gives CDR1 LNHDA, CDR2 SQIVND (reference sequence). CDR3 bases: TGTGCCAGTAGTCTACAGGGTAGGAACACTCAAGCTTTCTTT. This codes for CASSLQGRNTQAFF.

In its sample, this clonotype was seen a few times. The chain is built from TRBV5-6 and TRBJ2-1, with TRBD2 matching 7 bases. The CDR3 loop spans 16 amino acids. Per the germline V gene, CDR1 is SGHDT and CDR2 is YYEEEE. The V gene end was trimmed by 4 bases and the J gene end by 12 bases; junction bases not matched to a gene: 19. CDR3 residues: CASSIRGGSGVIRQFF. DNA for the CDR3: TGTGCCAGCAGCATCCGGGGAGGGTCGGGCGTTATTCGGCAGTTCTTC. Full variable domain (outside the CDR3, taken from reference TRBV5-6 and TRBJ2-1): DAGVTQSPTHLIKTRGQQVTLRCSPKSGHDTVSWYQQALGQGPQFIFQYYEEEERQRGNFPDRFSGHQFPNYSSELNVNALLLGDSALYLCASSIRGGSGVIRQFFGPGTRLTVL.

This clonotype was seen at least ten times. CDR3 loop: CATSGTGEKSYEQYF. The DNA for the CDR3 is TGTGCCACCAGTGGTACAGGGGAGAAGTCCTACGAGCAGTACTTC. This rearrangement joins TRBV24-1 to TRBJ2-7; 7 nucleotides agree with TRBD1. The trim removed 5 bases at V and 1 base at J, leaving 7 bases unmatched. Germline V gives CDR1 KGHDR, CDR2 SFDVKD. CDR3 size: 15 residues.

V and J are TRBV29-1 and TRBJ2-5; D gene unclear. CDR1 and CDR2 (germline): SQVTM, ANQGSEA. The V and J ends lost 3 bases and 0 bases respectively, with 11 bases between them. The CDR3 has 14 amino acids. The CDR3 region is CSVDSGRNQETQYF. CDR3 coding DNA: TGCAGCGTTGACTCGGGCAGGAACCAAGAGACCCAGTACTTC.

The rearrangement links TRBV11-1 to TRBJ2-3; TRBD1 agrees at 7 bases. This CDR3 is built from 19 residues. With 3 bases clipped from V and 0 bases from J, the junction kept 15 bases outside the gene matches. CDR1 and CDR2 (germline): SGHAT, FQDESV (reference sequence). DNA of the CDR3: TGTGCCAGCAGCTTGATCTTACCAACCGGGACAGCTAGCACAGATACGCAGTATTTT. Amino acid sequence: CASSLILPTGTASTDTQYF.

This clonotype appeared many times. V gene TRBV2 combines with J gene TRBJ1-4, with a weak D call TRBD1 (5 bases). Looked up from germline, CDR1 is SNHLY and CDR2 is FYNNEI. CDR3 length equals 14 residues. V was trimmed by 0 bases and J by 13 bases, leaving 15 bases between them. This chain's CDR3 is CASSEAPDTRGLFF. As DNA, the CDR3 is TGTGCCAGCAGTGAAGCGCCCGATACGAGGGGACTGTTTTTT. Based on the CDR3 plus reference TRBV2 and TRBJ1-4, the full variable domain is EPEVTQTPSHQVTQMGQEVILRCVPISNHLYFYWYRQILGQKVEFLVSFYNNEISEKSEIFDDQFSVERPDGSNFTLKIRSTKLEDSAMYFCASSEAPDTRGLFFGSGTQLSVL.

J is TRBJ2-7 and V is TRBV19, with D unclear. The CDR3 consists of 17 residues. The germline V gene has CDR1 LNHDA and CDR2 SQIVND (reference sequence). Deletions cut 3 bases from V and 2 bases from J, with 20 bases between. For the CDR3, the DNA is TGTGCCAGTAGTATGCGGCGGACCCCGAGCAGGCCCTACGAGCAGTACTTC. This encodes CASSMRRTPSRPYEQYF.